The clone carrying this TCR beta chain occurred a few times. No antigen is known for it. Using unique molecular identifiers, the investigators prepared the TCRbeta library. TCRdb re-called the PCR reads with MiXCR, one entry per CDR3 protein. This sample has roughly 400,000 distinct CDR3 sequences, with 43% found just once. There are 15 residues in the CDR3. Germline trimming cut 4 bases from V and 6 bases from J; bases unmatched to any gene: 7. The V gene's germline CDR1 is SGDLS and CDR2 YYNGEE. This sample is drawn from a study of T-cell reconstitution after alpha-beta-depleted transplantation in children. Study-level points and caveats: Two months or so post-transplant, alpha-beta T cells reportedly derived from several hundred expanded graft clones. After one year, T-cell counts and TCRbeta diversity mostly came from new T cells. It was surviving recipient T cells and thymic progenitors that gave some patients high TCRbeta diversity at day 60.

Sequenced here: PBMCs, sampled before TCRalphabeta/CD19-depleted stem cell transplant. The V and J genes are TRBV9 and TRBJ1-6; 7 bases agree with TRBD1. The receptor's source is a girl aged 2-10 years with aplastic anemia, due to receive a stem cell transplant. The CDR3 here is CASSPRGGPNSPLHF. The CDR3 DNA reads TGTGCCAGCAGCCCCAGGGGGGGGCCTAATTCACCCCTCCACTTT.